These T cell receptor beta chains were read from a single sample in a study of CD8+ T cells in alopecia areata. TCRdb keeps only in-frame clones here, not all; method: immunoSEQ multiplex PCR. The data contain 98,000 or so clones, 59% of them seen just once; the ten biggest clones take up 20% to 25%. Sequencing input: CD8+ T cells sorted from blood. All receptors derive from a human donor in good health. Each CDR3 is given with its conserved first and last residue. The order of the fields is J gene, clone size, V gene, D gene, CDR3 protein, CDR3 DNA. A D gene is named only where the DNA matches it firmly. A clone size is listed for some rows: how often the clone was seen (once, few, many), or a class if it is expanded.

J: TRBJ2-3
size: .
V: TRBV4-3
D: TRBD2
CDR3: CASSEAQGTSFDTQYF
DNA: TGCGCCAGCAGCGAAGCGCAGGGGACTAGCTTTGATACGCAGTATTTT

J: TRBJ2-1
size: .
V: TRBV2
D: TRBD2
CDR3: CAFPGTSGVGEQFF
DNA: TGTGCCTTCCCTGGGACTAGCGGGGTTGGTGAGCAGTTCTTC

J: TRBJ2-1
size: .
V: TRBV2
D: TRBD1
CDR3: CASPGDRDNEQFF
DNA: TGTGCCAGCCCTGGGGACAGGGACAATGAGCAGTTCTTC

J: TRBJ1-2
size: .
V: TRBV5-1
D: TRBD1
CDR3: CASSRPGQRKGYTF
DNA: TGCGCCAGCAGCAGGCCGGGACAGAGGAAGGGCTACACCTTC

J: TRBJ1-2
size: .
V: TRBV29-1
D: .
CDR3: CSVGRGATNVYGYTF
DNA: TGCAGCGTTGGGCGGGGGGCCACCAACGTCTATGGCTACACCTTC

J: TRBJ2-5
size: once
V: TRBV7-6
D: TRBD1
CDR3: CASSLWDSVPMETQYF
DNA: TGTGCCAGCAGCTTATGGGACAGTGTCCCGATGGAGACCCAGTACTTC

J: TRBJ1-1
size: .
V: TRBV29-1
D: .
CDR3: CSDRGPVNTEAFF
DNA: TGCAGCGATAGGGGTCCGGTGAACACTGAAGCTTTCTTT

J: TRBJ2-3
size: .
V: TRBV10-3
D: .
CDR3: CAISESDRGGADTQYF
DNA: TGTGCCATCAGTGAGTCTGACAGGGGAGGGGCAGATACGCAGTATTTT

J: TRBJ1-4
size: few
V: TRBV29-1
D: .
CDR3: CSAIEYEKLFF
DNA: TGCAGCGCAATAGAGTATGAAAAACTGTTTTTT

J: TRBJ2-7
size: .
V: TRBV5-6
D: TRBD2
CDR3: CASSYDGGTHEQYF
DNA: TGTGCCAGCAGCTACGACGGGGGGACCCACGAGCAGTACTTC

J: TRBJ2-2
size: .
V: TRBV15
D: .
CDR3: CATSGGHPNTGELFF
DNA: TGTGCCACCAGCGGCGGACACCCGAACACCGGGGAGCTGTTTTTT

J: TRBJ1-2
size: .
V: TRBV9
D: .
CDR3: CASSVERGFNYGYTF
DNA: TGTGCCAGCAGCGTAGAGCGGGGCTTTAACTATGGCTACACCTTC

J: TRBJ1-1
size: few
V: TRBV19
D: .
CDR3: CASSKGPGGATEAFF
DNA: TGTGCCAGTAGTAAAGGTCCAGGCGGAGCAACTGAAGCTTTCTTT

J: TRBJ2-7
size: .
V: TRBV2
D: TRBD2
CDR3: CASRTSGSVTGYF
DNA: TGTGCCAGCAGGACTAGCGGGTCAGTTACGGGGTACTTC

J: TRBJ1-4
size: .
V: TRBV21-1
D: .
CDR3: CASTTTGLGPPNEKLFF
DNA: TGTGCCAGCACCACGACAGGATTAGGCCCCCCTAATGAAAAACTGTTTTTT

J: TRBJ2-1
size: .
V: TRBV4-1
D: .
CDR3: CASSPRPGLPGKDEQFF
DNA: TGCGCCAGCAGTCCACGCCCGGGGCTCCCGGGGAAGGATGAGCAGTTCTTC

J: TRBJ1-2
size: .
V: TRBV29-1
D: TRBD1
CDR3: CSVLGQGGYYGYTF
DNA: TGCAGCGTCTTAGGACAGGGTGGATACTATGGCTACACCTTC

J: TRBJ1-1
size: few
V: TRBV7-9
D: TRBD1
CDR3: CASSQRQGENTEAFF
DNA: TGTGCCAGCAGCCAGAGACAGGGGGAAAACACTGAAGCTTTCTTT

J: TRBJ2-7
size: few
V: TRBV28
D: TRBD1
CDR3: CASSFHSVDRGPTYEQYF
DNA: TGTGCCAGCAGTTTCCACTCGGTGGACAGGGGGCCAACCTACGAGCAGTACTTC

J: TRBJ2-2
size: .
V: TRBV4-1
D: .
CDR3: CASSQTFLGSGAGELFF
DNA: TGCGCCAGCAGCCAGACGTTTTTGGGATCAGGGGCCGGGGAGCTGTTTTTT

J: TRBJ2-5
size: .
V: TRBV28
D: TRBD2
CDR3: CASKNLAGGPGETQYF
DNA: TGTGCCAGCAAAAACCTAGCGGGGGGCCCGGGAGAGACCCAGTACTTC

J: TRBJ1-5
size: .
V: TRBV5-6
D: .
CDR3: CASSSLYSNQPQHF
DNA: TGTGCCAGCAGCTCTTTATATAGCAATCAGCCCCAGCATTTT

J: TRBJ1-5
size: .
V: TRBV5-1
D: .
CDR3: CASSVDSRNQPQHF
DNA: TGCGCCAGCAGCGTGGACAGCCGCAATCAGCCCCAGCATTTT

J: TRBJ2-1
size: .
V: TRBV11-2
D: .
CDR3: CASSLGTLVTQNEQFF
DNA: TGTGCCAGCAGCTTAGGGACACTCGTCACACAAAATGAGCAGTTCTTC

J: TRBJ1-5
size: .
V: TRBV13
D: .
CDR3: CASSLGRQPQHF
DNA: TGTGCCAGCAGCTTAGGCCGCCAGCCCCAGCATTTT

J: TRBJ2-7
size: .
V: TRBV29-1
D: .
CDR3: CSVEDNYEQYF
DNA: TGCAGCGTTGAAGACAACTACGAGCAGTACTTC

J: TRBJ2-5
size: .
V: TRBV11-2
D: TRBD2
CDR3: CASSLEGTSFLETQYF
DNA: TGTGCCAGCAGCTTAGAAGGGACTAGTTTCTTGGAGACCCAGTACTTC

J: TRBJ1-4
size: few
V: TRBV28
D: .
CDR3: CASSLSIQTNEKLFF
DNA: TGTGCCAGCAGTTTATCTATCCAGACAAATGAAAAACTGTTTTTT

J: TRBJ2-4
size: .
V: TRBV5-6
D: .
CDR3: CASSEGLAKNIQYF
DNA: TGTGCCAGCAGCGAGGGACTAGCCAAAAACATTCAGTACTTC

J: TRBJ2-7
size: once
V: TRBV5-1
D: .
CDR3: CASSLGDYEQYF
DNA: TGCGCCAGCAGCTTGGGAGACTACGAGCAGTACTTC

J: TRBJ2-5
size: .
V: TRBV5-6
D: .
CDR3: CASSLNLRDRYQETQYF
DNA: TGTGCCAGCAGCCTAAACCTTCGAGACAGGTACCAAGAGACCCAGTACTTC

J: TRBJ2-5
size: few
V: TRBV30
D: .
CDR3: CAWSLMGETQYF
DNA: TGTGCCTGGAGCCTCATGGGGGAGACCCAGTACTTC

J: TRBJ2-2
size: .
V: TRBV2
D: TRBD2
CDR3: CASSDMGLAGGTGELFF
DNA: TGTGCCAGCAGTGATATGGGTCTAGCGGGGGGCACCGGGGAGCTGTTTTTT

J: TRBJ2-2
size: .
V: TRBV2
D: .
CDR3: CASSVSRDHVSANTGELFF
DNA: TGTGCCAGCAGTGTGTCCAGGGACCATGTGAGCGCGAACACCGGGGAGCTGTTTTTT

J: TRBJ2-7
size: few
V: TRBV7-9
D: TRBD1
CDR3: CATETQGARYEQYF
DNA: TGTGCCACCGAAACACAGGGGGCGAGGTACGAGCAGTACTTC

J: TRBJ2-3
size: .
V: TRBV15
D: TRBD2
CDR3: CATSGRGRDTQYF
DNA: TGTGCCACCAGCGGGCGGGGGAGGGATACGCAGTATTTT

J: TRBJ2-7
size: .
V: TRBV7-2
D: .
CDR3: CASSLGDIGAYEQYF
DNA: TGTGCCAGCAGCTTAGGTGATATCGGCGCCTACGAGCAGTACTTC

J: TRBJ2-7
size: few
V: TRBV27
D: .
CDR3: CASSVSGGNEQYF
DNA: TGTGCCAGCAGCGTGAGTGGGGGGAACGAGCAGTACTTC

J: TRBJ1-5
size: .
V: TRBV7-2
D: .
CDR3: CASSVRSGTLSNQPQHF
DNA: TGTGCCAGCAGCGTAAGGTCGGGAACCCTTAGCAATCAGCCCCAGCATTTT

J: TRBJ1-1
size: few
V: TRBV18
D: .
CDR3: CASSPPGKANTEAFF
DNA: TGTGCCAGCTCACCACCGGGGAAGGCGAACACTGAAGCTTTCTTT

J: TRBJ1-4
size: .
V: TRBV6-5
D: .
CDR3: CASSTTGSTNEKLFF
DNA: TGTGCCAGCAGTACTACAGGGTCAACTAATGAAAAACTGTTTTTT

J: TRBJ1-3
size: .
V: TRBV9
D: .
CDR3: CASSVGRASGNTIYF
DNA: TGTGCCAGCAGCGTAGGAAGGGCTTCTGGAAACACCATATATTTT

J: TRBJ1-1
size: few
V: TRBV19
D: .
CDR3: CASSIDSVRHTEAFF
DNA: TGTGCCAGTAGTATAGATTCGGTCCGGCACACTGAAGCTTTCTTT

J: TRBJ2-7
size: .
V: TRBV5-1
D: .
CDR3: CASSLAPGYEQYF
DNA: TGCGCCAGCAGCTTGGCGCCAGGCTATGAGCAGTACTTC

J: TRBJ2-7
size: .
V: TRBV2
D: TRBD2
CDR3: CASGLAGGAYEQYF
DNA: TGTGCCAGTGGACTAGCGGGGGGAGCCTACGAGCAGTACTTC

J: TRBJ1-1
size: .
V: TRBV27
D: .
CDR3: CASSPGSYTEAFF
DNA: TGTGCCAGCAGTCCTGGTTCCTACACTGAAGCTTTCTTT

J: TRBJ2-3
size: .
V: TRBV2
D: .
CDR3: CASSLGGRDTDTQYF
DNA: TGTGCCAGCAGCTTAGGGGGGAGGGACACAGATACGCAGTATTTT

J: TRBJ1-6
size: .
V: TRBV7-9
D: TRBD1
CDR3: CASSYIGTGVEWGSPLHF
DNA: TGTGCCAGCAGCTATATCGGGACAGGGGTCGAGTGGGGTTCACCCCTCCACTTT

J: TRBJ2-2
size: .
V: TRBV5-6
D: .
CDR3: CASSQQVGELFF
DNA: TGTGCCAGCAGCCAGCAAGTTGGGGAGCTGTTTTTT

J: TRBJ2-1
size: .
V: TRBV7-6
D: .
CDR3: CASSLVYNEQFF
DNA: TGTGCCAGCAGCTTAGTCTACAATGAGCAGTTCTTC

J: TRBJ2-5
size: few
V: TRBV6-5
D: TRBD2
CDR3: CASSSSGGTGETQYF
DNA: TGTGCCAGCAGTTCCTCGGGGGGGACTGGGGAGACCCAGTACTTC

J: TRBJ2-7
size: once
V: TRBV5-1
D: TRBD1
CDR3: CASTDRGRSPYYEQYF
DNA: TGCGCCAGCACGGACAGGGGGCGATCACCCTACTACGAGCAGTACTTC

J: TRBJ2-2
size: once
V: TRBV13
D: .
CDR3: CASSSPGLIGGNTGELFF
DNA: TGTGCCAGCAGCTCCCCCGGGTTAATCGGTGGGAACACCGGGGAGCTGTTTTTT